These 30 T cell receptor beta chains share one sample of origin, sequenced in a study of blood T cell repertoires in COVID-19. Clones were read by immunoSEQ multiplex PCR, and TCRdb kept only the in-frame ones, dropping some. This sample has 160,000 or so clones, with 70% to 90% found just once. The sequenced sample consisted of peripheral blood. The source is a woman between 50 and 59 years old with COVID-19, enrolled during active disease.

This clone appeared a few times. The chain joins TRBV10-3 to TRBJ1-4, with D perhaps matching TRBD1 (5 bases). Germline CDR1 reads ENHRY; CDR2 reads SYGVKD. The ends were cut back, 5 bases at V and 0 bases at J, with 10 bases in the middle. The CDR3 length is 15 residues. CDR3 bases: TGTGCCATCAGTAGGGGTGGTGCAACTAATGAAAAACTGTTTTTT. Protein product: CAISRGGATNEKLFF.

The chain employs TRBV7-2 and TRBJ2-7; 7 nucleotides match TRBD1. The CDR3 sequence is 14 residues long. Per germline, CDR1 SGHTA and CDR2 FQGNSA. Trimming cost V 5 bases and J 3 bases; bases outside gene matches: 7. The CDR3 nucleotides are TGTGCCAGCAGCCCACAGGGGTCATACTACGAGCAGTACTTC. It is translated as CASSPQGSYYEQYF.

The J gene is TRBJ2-5, the V gene TRBV2, with 12 positions matching TRBD2. Germline CDR1 SNHLY, CDR2 FYNNEI. This CDR3 spans 14 amino acids. After removal of 5 bases from V and 5 bases from J, the junction contained 3 bases not matched to a gene. For the CDR3, the DNA is TGTGCCAGCAGTACTGGACTAGCGGGGGAGACCCAGTACTTC. This gives the protein CASSTGLAGETQYF.

The chain recombines TRBV27 with TRBJ2-2; 8 bases map to TRBD1. Losses at the gene ends were 7 bases for V and 1 base for J; bases not matched to a gene: 5. This CDR3 region has 15 residues. Germline CDR1 MNHEY, CDR2 SMNVEV (reference sequence). The CDR3: CASNRQGRNTGELFF. The CDR3 nucleotides are TGTGCCAGCAACAGACAGGGGAGGAACACCGGGGAGCTGTTTTTT.

The gene calls are TRBV7-9 and TRBJ2-1, with TRBD2 matching over 10 bases. This CDR3 is 16 amino acids long. V trimming: 3 bases; J trimming: 7 bases; junction bases outside the gene matches: 9. The germline V gene encodes CDR1 SEHNR and CDR2 FQNEAQ (reference sequence). The CDR3 is CASSFRTSGVQNEQFF. The DNA of the CDR3 is TGTGCCAGCAGCTTCCGGACTAGCGGAGTCCAGAATGAGCAGTTCTTC.

This clone was found once. The genes are TRBV2 and TRBJ2-1; 7 nucleotides line up with TRBD2. J was trimmed by 8 bases and V by 0 bases; bases with no gene match: 1. CDR3 length equals 13 residues. Germline V lookup: CDR1 SNHLY, CDR2 FYNNEI. In DNA form, the CDR3 reads TGTGCCAGCAGTGAAGCTAGCGGGTATGAGCAGTTCTTC. Amino acid sequence: CASSEASGYEQFF.

This clone was picked up one time. The V gene is TRBV4-1, the J gene TRBJ1-5; no clear D gene. Trimming pared 0 bases from V and 1 base from J, leaving 10 bases between. The CDR3 contains 16 residues. Germline CDR1 reads MGHRA; CDR2 reads YSYEKL. For the CDR3, the DNA is TGCGCCAGCAGCCAAGATCCCTCGGGGAGCAATCAGCCCCAGCATTTT. This sequence encodes CASSQDPSGSNQPQHF.

J is TRBJ1-5 and V is TRBV7-2; D might be TRBD1 (6 bases). The germline V gene encodes CDR1 SGHTA and CDR2 FQGNSA. The length of the CDR3 is 14 residues. The V and J ends lost 4 bases and 7 bases respectively, with 14 bases between them. The CDR3 region is CASSYRGGIQPQHF. The CDR3 DNA follows: TGTGCCAGCAGCTACCGAGGGGGAATACAGCCCCAGCATTTT.

The chain employs TRBV5-1 and TRBJ2-7; perhaps TRBD2 as D (5 bases). Trimming took 4 bases from V and 4 from J, leaving 12 bases between them. CDR3 length: 13 residues. Germline V gene data show CDR1 as SGHRS and CDR2 as YFSETQ. The CDR3 nucleotides are TGCGCCAGCAGCAAAGGACTGGAATACGAGCAGTACTTC. Protein sequence: CASSKGLEYEQYF. The complete variable domain, with remaining parts taken from reference TRBV5-1 and TRBJ2-7, reads KAGVTQTPRYLIKTRGQQVTLSCSPISGHRSVSWYQQTPGQGLQFLFEYFSETQRNKGNFPGRFSGRQFSNSRSEMNVSTLELGDSALYLCASSKGLEYEQYFGPGTRLTVT.

The J gene is TRBJ2-1, the V gene TRBV6-5, with D perhaps matching TRBD2 (5 bases). There are 13 residues in the CDR3. Germline V CDR1 and CDR2: MNHEY, SVGAGI. Trimming left V 5 bases short and J 7 bases short, with 12 bases between. This chain's CDR3 is CASSSTGVNEQFF. In nucleotides, the CDR3 is TGTGCCAGCAGTAGCACCGGGGTTAATGAGCAGTTCTTC.

The rearrangement joins TRBV5-1 to TRBJ2-5; tentative D call: TRBD1 (6 bases). Germline CDR1 and CDR2: SGHRS and YFSETQ. This CDR3 contains 15 residues. Trimming took off 4 bases at V and 3 bases at J, with 16 bases between the two ends. Here the CDR3 reads CASSLEPTGEETQYF. The CDR3 bases are TGCGCCAGCAGCCTGGAGCCGACAGGAGAAGAGACCCAGTACTTC.

The rearrangement joins TRBV4-1 to TRBJ2-7; D is perhaps TRBD2 (5 bases). This CDR3 contains 13 residues. Per germline, CDR1 MGHRA and CDR2 YSYEKL. Trimming took off 0 bases at V and 6 bases at J, with 9 bases between the two ends. The CDR3 loop is CASSQDPSFEQYF. In nucleotides, the CDR3 is TGCGCCAGCAGCCAAGATCCTAGCTTCGAGCAGTACTTC.

The rearrangement links TRBV2 to TRBJ1-4; TRBD1 is a possible D gene (5 bases). The CDR3 has 13 residues. V lost 8 bases and J lost 4, with 11 bases in between. Germline CDR1 SNHLY, CDR2 FYNNEI. The DNA for the CDR3 is TGTGCCAGCGGAAGGGGAGGTAATGAAAAACTGTTTTTT. Translated: CASGRGGNEKLFF.

This chain uses TRBV27 with TRBJ1-6; D is unresolved. The V gene's germline CDR1 is MNHEY and CDR2 SMNVEV (reference sequence). CDR3 length: 15 residues. V was pared by 5 bases and J by 1 base, with 9 bases between. The CDR3 bases are TGTGCCAGCAGTCCCAGTGAATCCTATAATTCACCCCTCCACTTT. The encoded protein is CASSPSESYNSPLHF.

The CDR3 loop reads CASSLLVPPLNTEAFF. The DNA for the CDR3 is TGTGCCAGCAGCTTACTAGTGCCGCCATTGAACACTGAAGCTTTCTTT. This sequence joins TRBV7-6 and TRBJ1-1; D not resolved. V lost 2 bases and J 0 bases, leaving 13 bases between the germline ends. Germline CDR1 reads SGHVS; CDR2 reads FNYEAQ. This CDR3 spans 16 amino acids. Full variable domain (remainder filled in from reference TRBV7-6 and TRBJ1-1): GAGVSQSPRYKVTKRGQDVALRCDPISGHVSLYWYRQALGQGPEFLTYFNYEAQQDKSGLPNDRFSAERPEGSISTLTIQRTEQRDSAMYRCASSLLVPPLNTEAFFGQGTRLTVV.

This chain uses TRBV7-2 with TRBJ2-3, with D tentatively TRBD1 (6 bases). Per germline, CDR1 SGHTA and CDR2 FQGNSA. The ends were cut back, 5 bases at V and 3 bases at J, with 9 bases in the middle. CDR3 length equals 13 residues. The CDR3 nucleotides are TGTGCCAGCAGCAGGGGGTCGACAGATACGCAGTATTTT. Protein sequence: CASSRGSTDTQYF.

This clone showed up just once. A read error may produce the germline difference seen at one junction end. The chain is built from TRBV14 and TRBJ2-3; TRBD2 might be the D (6 bases). Per germline, CDR1 SGHDN and CDR2 FVKESK. The CDR3 runs 15 residues. The CDR3 region has the DNA TGTGCCAGCAGCCAAGGGTTTACTAGCATAGATACGCAGTATTTT. Encoded protein: CASSQGFTSIDTQYF.

This clone was observed once. The rearrangement links TRBV7-3 to TRBJ2-2; weak D call: TRBD2 (6 bases). V gave up 1 base and J gave up 4 bases, with 13 bases separating them. CDR1 is SGHTA and CDR2 is FQGTGA in the germline V gene. The CDR3 spans 16 residues. The CDR3 DNA sequence: TGTGCCAGCAGCTTAATGTTGGGGGGAGGCACCGGGGAGCTGTTTTTT. This encodes CASSLMLGGGTGELFF. Combining the CDR3 with reference TRBV7-3 and TRBJ2-2 gives the whole variable domain GAGVSQTPSNKVTEKGKYVELRCDPISGHTALYWYRQSLGQGPEFLIYFQGTGAADDSGLPNDRFFAVRPEGSVSTLKIQRTERGDSAVYLCASSLMLGGGTGELFFGEGSRLTVL.

J is TRBJ1-1 and V is TRBV7-3; D might be TRBD1 (6 bases). Germline V lookup: CDR1 SGHTA, CDR2 FQGTGA. V was clipped by 5 bases and J by 1 base, with 29 bases between them. The CDR3 runs to 20 residues. The CDR3 here is CASSPREGQIGMWENTEAFF. As DNA, the CDR3 is TGTGCCAGCAGCCCAAGGGAGGGACAAATCGGGATGTGGGAGAACACTGAAGCTTTCTTT.

V and J are TRBV21-1 and TRBJ1-6; the D call of TRBD1 is as the table states it, not checked on the DNA. TRBV21-1 is shown as a pseudogene. The CDR3 spans 15 residues. CDR3 residues: CASSARQGSRSPLHF. The CDR3 region has the DNA TGTGCCAGCAGCGCAAGACAGGGTTCTAGGTCACCCCTCCACTTT.

The chain combines TRBV10-3 with TRBJ2-2; 8 bases match TRBD1. CDR1 is ENHRY, CDR2 SYGVKD, per germline. V gave up 4 bases and J gave up 1 base; unmatched junction bases: 5. The CDR3 length is 16 residues. The CDR3 DNA reads as TGTGCCATCAGTGGGCAGGGGGCCCAGAACACCGGGGAGCTGTTTTTT. As protein: CAISGQGAQNTGELFF.

The gene calls are TRBV10-3 and TRBJ2-1, with 10 bases lining up with TRBD1. J gave up 7 bases and V 6 bases, and 9 bases lay outside the gene matches. The CDR3 covers 15 residues. Germline V gene data show CDR1 as ENHRY and CDR2 as SYGVKD. The CDR3 loop is CAIRPGQGILNEQFF. Here the CDR3 DNA reads TGTGCCATCAGGCCGGGACAGGGGATATTAAATGAGCAGTTCTTC.

There are a few counts of this clone. J is TRBJ1-3 and V is TRBV30, with a tentative D call TRBD1 (5 bases). The CDR3 has 13 residues. Per germline, CDR1 GTSNPN and CDR2 SVGIG (reference sequence). Trimming cost V 0 bases and J 5 bases, with 8 bases left between them. The CDR3 nucleotides are TGTGCCTGGAGTGTAGGGACTAGAAACACCATATATTTT. It is translated as CAWSVGTRNTIYF.

The rearrangement uses TRBV5-6 and TRBJ2-1; TRBD2 agrees at 11 bases. V dropped 5 bases and J dropped 8; count of bases not matched to a gene: 3. Germline loops: CDR1 SGHDT, CDR2 YYEEEE. CDR3 length: 13 amino acids. The DNA of the CDR3 is TGTGCCAGCAGGCCTAGCGGGGGGTATGAGCAGTTCTTC. This codes for CASRPSGGYEQFF.

The V gene is TRBV6-2 or TRBV6-3, the J gene TRBJ2-3; D may be TRBD1 (5 bases). The CDR3 contains 15 residues. Germline CDR1 reads MNHEY; CDR2 reads SVGEGT. V lost 3 bases to trimming and J lost 5 bases, with 15 bases between them. The CDR3 DNA sequence: TGTGCCAGCAGTTATGTGGGGCCCCGAGGAGATACGCAGTATTTT. Its protein product is CASSYVGPRGDTQYF.

The chain combines TRBV4-1 with TRBJ1-2; TRBD1 aligns across 9 bases. This CDR3 is built from 16 residues. V lost 4 bases, J lost 5 bases, and 11 bases stayed unmatched. Germline V gene lookup returns CDR1 MGHRA and CDR2 YSYEKL. The DNA for the CDR3 is TGCGCCAGCAGCCCAGGGGACAGGGAAGGTCAATATGGCTACACCTTC. It translates to CASSPGDREGQYGYTF.

The genes are TRBV3-1 (or the pseudogene TRBV3-2) and TRBJ1-5; D gene uncertain. Trimming took 1 base from V and 1 from J, leaving 8 bases between them. The CDR3 has 15 residues. CDR1 is LGHDT and CDR2 is YNNKEL in the germline V gene (reference sequence). In DNA, the CDR3 is TGTGCCAGCAGCCAAGGGAGGTTGAGCAATCAGCCCCAGCATTTT. Translation gives CASSQGRLSNQPQHF.

The rearrangement uses TRBV28 and TRBJ1-2; D uncertain. The CDR3 sequence is 11 residues long. Germline CDR1 MDHEN, CDR2 SYDVKM. V lost 8 bases and J 8 bases, leaving 12 bases between the germline ends. CDR3 loop: CASGGSIGYTF. The CDR3 DNA sequence: TGTGCCAGCGGAGGGTCGATAGGCTACACCTTC.

This clone was observed a single time. V is TRBV3-1 (or the pseudogene TRBV3-2) and J is TRBJ2-2; 9 bases line up with TRBD2. The CDR3 sequence is 15 residues long. From germline, CDR1 is LGHDT and CDR2 YNNKEL (reference sequence). V lost 2 bases and J lost 5; bases outside the gene matches: 3. The CDR3 coding sequence is TGTGCCAGCAGCCAAAATCTAGCGGGGACCGGGGAGCTGTTTTTT. Amino acid sequence: CASSQNLAGTGELFF.

The V call is TRBV7-6, the J call TRBJ1-1, with a possible D match to TRBD1 (5 bases). The CDR3 totals 16 residues. Trimming took 5 bases from V and 1 from J, leaving 17 bases between them. The germline V gene has CDR1 SGHVS and CDR2 FNYEAQ. The CDR3 DNA follows: TGTGCCAGCAGCCCTACCCCCGCAGGGCCGAACACTGAAGCTTTCTTT. Translation gives CASSPTPAGPNTEAFF.